This section outlines one T cell receptor beta chain sequence together with its context. Antigen unknown. Mismatch with germline at one junction end may stem from a read error. This specimen belongs to a study of tumor and adjacent non-tumor tissue in lung cancer. Study in general: The cohort had roughly 11 adenocarcinoma, a couple of squamous cell and 1 small cell patients. About 4.17 million productive TCRbeta reads were obtained per sample on average.

Germline CDR1 is LGHNA and CDR2 is YNFKEQ. This CDR3 region has 16 residues. Study conclusions and caveats: TCR diversity was significantly greater in tumor than normal lung tissue.

RNA was extracted from bulk tissue without any cell sorting. More than 3 cm separated this lung sample from the edge of the tumor. TCRbeta libraries were built with three rounds of nested PCR, modified from ARM-PCR. TCRdb passed the multiplex PCR reads through MiXCR, listing each CDR3 protein once. The sample consists of tens of thousands of distinct CDR3 sequences, 60% to 65% of them appearing once. Sequenced sample: distant non-tumor lung tissue. The TCR comes from a middle-aged woman with non-small cell lung cancer. This rearrangement joins TRBV4-2 to TRBJ2-2; 12 positions agree with TRBD2. The CDR3 is CASSPRLAGDTGELVF. The CDR3 nucleotides are TGTGCCAGCAGCCCTAGACTAGCGGGAGACACCGGGGAGCTGGTTTTT.